Following are 2 T cell receptor beta chains from one sample sequenced in a study of siplizumab effects on memory and regulatory T cells. Method: immunoSEQ multiplex PCR; TCRdb's copy keeps in-frame clones and lacks some. The sample records approximately 100,000 clones, roughly nine tenths being singletons. Sequenced sample: Tregs sorted from blood. These receptors all come from a human donor in good health.

This chain uses TRBV30 with TRBJ1-1, with a weak D call TRBD1 (5 bases). Germline V gives CDR1 GTSNPN, CDR2 SVGIG (reference sequence). The V gene lost 4 bases and the J gene lost 1 base, with 10 bases spanning the gap. The CDR3 runs 13 residues. The CDR3 sequence: CAWMGQGNTEAFF. The CDR3, as DNA: TGTGCCTGGATGGGGCAGGGGAACACTGAAGCTTTCTTT.

This chain connects TRBV7-8 to TRBJ2-1; 10 bases map to TRBD2. CDR3 size: 18 residues. Germline V CDR1 and CDR2: SGHVS, FQNEAQ. V gave up 5 bases and J gave up 4 bases; unmatched junction bases: 14. The CDR3 DNA sequence: TGTGCCAGCAGCCCCGGGGGACTAGCGAAGTTTTATTACAATGAGCAGTTCTTC. This translates into CASSPGGLAKFYYNEQFF.